This T cell receptor (beta chain) was identified in a study of cytomegalovirus exposure and HLA in healthy donors. Per germline, CDR1 SNHLY and CDR2 FYNNEI. The V and J ends lost 7 bases and 4 bases, in that order; junction bases with no gene match: 12. The length of the CDR3 is 15 residues. Vbeta (60) and Jbeta (13) primers were used in the PCR. Produced via immunoSEQ multiplex PCR; TCRdb's table is partial and in-frame only. The sample has roughly 190,000 clones, more than 60% seen once; the top ten hold 2% to 2.5%. This clone was observed many times. The receptor's source is a woman under 40 in good health and CMV-seropositive. The specimen was PBMCs. This chain uses TRBV2 with TRBJ1-1; the match to TRBD1 covers 7 bases. The CDR3 is CASTRTGSVSTEAFF. The CDR3 DNA reads as TGTGCCAGCACCCGGACAGGTTCGGTGAGCACTGAAGCTTTCTTT.